This TCR beta chain stems from a study of OX40 agonist ivuxolimab in advanced cancers. Study results and limitations: Also showing low normalized T-cell clonal expansion were some of the nonresponders.

The assay was immunoSEQ multiplex PCR, and TCRdb's table has in-frame clones only and misses some. The top ten clones hold around 5% of a sample with tens of thousands of clones, roughly four fifths of them seen once. For this clone: Its antigen is as yet unknown.

Germline V lookup: CDR1 LNHDA, CDR2 SQIVND (reference sequence). V lost 5 bases and J lost 6, with 13 bases in between. The CDR3 length is 13 residues. This sequence originates from an adult with an advanced solid tumor such as melanoma, head and neck, liver or kidney cancer. This chain joins TRBV19 and TRBJ1-2, with D tentatively TRBD1 (5 bases). Sequencing was performed on CD4+ or CD8+ T cells sorted from blood, taken in a trial of the OX40 agonist ivuxolimab. The chain's CDR3 is CASSPRELNGYTF. The CDR3 nucleotides read TGTGCCAGTAGTCCCAGGGAGTTGAATGGCTACACCTTC.